This TCR beta chain emerged from a study of OX40 agonist ivuxolimab in advanced cancers. Background on the study: Patients received ivuxolimab, an intravenous treatment, every 2 weeks at 0.01 to 10 mg/kg.

Assay: immunoSEQ multiplex PCR; the TCRdb copy retains only in-frame clones and omits some. The sample lists around 37,000 clones; around 83% were seen once. Details on this clone: What it binds is not known.

General study results and limits: Which antigen the expanded peripheral T cells recognized is unknown. The study observed clonal expansion of CD4+ and CD8+ blood T cells by week 6 at 0.1 to 3.0 mg/kg.

Germline V gives CDR1 SGHDN, CDR2 FVKESK. The CDR3 is 11 amino acids. Trimming pared 1 base from V and 5 bases from J, leaving 3 bases between. The sequences come from CD4+ or CD8+ T cells sorted from blood, collected in a trial of the OX40 agonist ivuxolimab. The gene calls are TRBV14 and TRBJ2-7; D ambiguous. This clonotype was obtained from an adult with an advanced solid tumor such as melanoma, head and neck, liver or kidney cancer. The CDR3 DNA reads TGTGCCAGCAGCCAAGGGGACGAGCAGTACTTC. It translates to CASSQGDEQYF.